This TCR beta chain is drawn from a study of T cell responses to AZD1222 COVID-19 vaccine. The method was immunoSEQ multiplex PCR; TCRdb's version includes in-frame clones alone and lacks a portion of them. The data contain roughly 95,000 clones, about 94% of them singletons. The study's findings and limits: Donors, mostly white British, included more females; clonal diversity was possibly underestimated. Every sample of the repertoires postdated the peak T cell response. Seropositive AZD1222 recipients at baseline numbered only 6 or 7.

About this clone: What it binds is not known.

Doses given second, at about 4 or about 12 weeks, were pooled. With 2 bases clipped from V and 1 base from J, the junction kept 0 bases outside the gene matches. The CDR3 loop spans 16 amino acids. Germline V gene sequence: CDR1 ENHRY, CDR2 SYGVKD. Sequencing was performed on peripheral blood, taken 28 days after the second AZD1222 dose. The chain is built from TRBV10-3 and TRBJ2-3, with 13 bases aligning to TRBD2. This TCR was recovered from an adult who received the AZD1222 COVID-19 vaccine. The CDR3 DNA reads as TGTGCCATCAGTGAGGGGACTAGCGGGGGCACAGATACGCAGTATTTT. This translates into CAISEGTSGGTDTQYF.